The entry that follows covers one T cell receptor (beta chain) sequence. The sample is drawn from a study of blood T cell repertoires in COVID-19. Turning to the study itself: Sample material is recorded as cDNA or gDNA derived from T cells, B-cell-depleted T cells, or PBMCs.

Per the study methods: Nucleated cell number was recorded as an estimate derived from reference gene primer amplification. Profiling relied on immunoSEQ multiplex PCR, and the TCRdb table lists in-frame clones only, not all of them. The V and J calls and clone size come from that table; D and trimming were worked out from the DNA. Of 100,000 to 150,000 clones listed, 86% were seen once; the top ten hold about 5.4%. Material: peripheral blood. The source is a human donor in a cohort sampled during active COVID-19.

CDR3 bases: TGCGCCAGCAGCTTGGGTGGGGTGGAGGACGAGCAGTACTTC. Amino acid sequence: CASSLGGVEDEQYF. The chain uses TRBV5-1 and TRBJ2-7; maybe TRBD2 (5 bases). The ends were cut back, 0 bases at V and 5 bases at J, with 12 bases in the middle. The CDR3 contains 14 residues. Germline loops: CDR1 SGHRS, CDR2 YFSETQ.